The 29 T cell receptor beta chains reported below all come from one sample, sequenced in a study of cytomegalovirus exposure and HLA in healthy donors. PCR was performed using 60 Vbeta and 13 Jbeta primers. Profiling relied on immunoSEQ multiplex PCR, and the TCRdb table lists in-frame clones only, not all of them. This sample carries some 150,000 clones, 76% of them seen once, and the ten largest clones take approximately 1.3%. The sample comprised PBMCs. The receptor set was obtained from a man between 60 and 75 years old in good health and CMV-seronegative.

This chain links TRBV18 with TRBJ2-1; 11 nucleotides agree with TRBD2. J was trimmed by 4 bases and V by 6 bases; bases with no gene match: 5. Per the germline V gene, CDR1 is KGHSH and CDR2 is LQKENI. CDR3 length: 15 amino acids. In nucleotides, the CDR3 is TGTGCCAGCTCTCTAGCGGGAGGTGGGTACAATGAGCAGTTCTTC. As protein: CASSLAGGGYNEQFF.

Concerning this clone itself: One end of the junction is discordant with germline, which a read error may explain. The chain couples TRBV10-1 to TRBJ2-7; 8 nucleotides match TRBD2. This CDR3 has 15 residues. Germline CDR1 WNHNN, CDR2 SYGVQD (reference sequence). CDR3 sequence (DNA): TGCTCCAGCAGGGAGGGACTAGTGGAAGGATACGAGCAGTACTTC. As protein: CSSREGLVEGYEQYF.

This chain uses TRBV6-6 with TRBJ1-4; 8 nucleotides match TRBD1. V lost 5 bases to trimming and J lost 6 bases; unmatched junction nucleotides: 8. The germline V gene encodes CDR1 MNHNY and CDR2 SVGAGI (reference sequence). This CDR3 has 15 residues. CDR3 DNA: TGTGCCAGCAGTAGAACAGGGGGAGGGGATGAAAAACTGTTTTTT. As protein: CASSRTGGGDEKLFF.

The rearrangement uses TRBV5-4 and TRBJ2-3, with 12 bases aligning to TRBD2. Germline assignment: CDR1 SGHNT and CDR2 YYREEE (reference sequence). The CDR3 sequence is 18 residues long. V was pared by 0 bases and J by 2 bases, with 7 bases of the junction left unmatched. This CDR3 reads CASSLGASGGAPTDTQYF. Here the CDR3 DNA reads TGTGCCAGCAGCTTGGGGGCTAGCGGGGGGGCCCCCACAGATACGCAGTATTTT.

The rearrangement joins TRBV30 to TRBJ1-4, with TRBD1 matching 9 bases. Germline V lookup: CDR1 GTSNPN, CDR2 SVGIG (reference sequence). CDR3 size: 13 residues. V shed 5 bases, J shed 4 bases, and the junction held 2 bases outside the gene matches. CDR3 coding DNA: TGTGCCTGGGGACAGGGGATTAATGAAAAACTGTTTTTT. It is translated as CAWGQGINEKLFF.

This rearrangement joins TRBV5-1 to TRBJ2-3, with D hard to call. Germline V lookup: CDR1 SGHRS, CDR2 YFSETQ. The CDR3 extends over 15 amino acids. Trimming stripped 0 bases from V and 0 bases from J, with 8 bases between. CDR3 nucleotides: TGCGCCAGCAGCTTGGCGGTGGGCAGCACAGATACGCAGTATTTT. This translates into CASSLAVGSTDTQYF.

The chain has TRBV2 and TRBJ1-2; TRBD1 matches at 9 bases. Germline CDR1 is SNHLY and CDR2 is FYNNEI. J was trimmed by 2 bases and V by 7 bases; bases with no gene match: 5. The CDR3 has 14 amino acids. CDR3 amino acids: CASIPGTGNYGYTF. The CDR3 DNA is TGTGCCAGCATTCCCGGGACAGGGAACTATGGCTACACCTTC.

This clone was seen more than once but under ten times. The chain has TRBV4-1 and TRBJ2-3, with TRBD2 matching 7 bases. This CDR3 has 17 amino acids. Trimming took 1 base from V and 3 from J; bases not matched to a gene: 10. Germline CDR1 MGHRA, CDR2 YSYEKL. This chain's CDR3 is CASSQAPSGVVTDTQYF. CDR3 in DNA: TGCGCCAGCAGCCAAGCGCCCAGCGGGGTCGTAACAGATACGCAGTATTTT.

The rearrangement uses TRBV30 and TRBJ2-3, with D maybe TRBD2 (5 bases). V was pared by 2 bases and J by 0 bases, with 9 bases between. Germline V lookup: CDR1 GTSNPN, CDR2 SVGIG (reference sequence). The CDR3 spans 14 residues. The CDR3 reads CAWSRGQSTDTQYF. CDR3 sequence (DNA): TGTGCCTGGAGTAGAGGGCAGAGCACAGATACGCAGTATTTT.

J is TRBJ1-1 and V is TRBV18; TRBD1 matches 8 bases. CDR1 is KGHSH and CDR2 is LQKENI in the germline V gene. This CDR3 comprises 13 residues. V was pared by 6 bases and J by 5 bases, with 5 bases of the junction left unmatched. CDR3 DNA: TGTGCCAGCTCTTCACAGGGGGGAACTGAAGCTTTCTTT. Its protein is CASSSQGGTEAFF. Full variable domain (outside the CDR3, taken from reference TRBV18 and TRBJ1-1): NAGVMQNPRHLVRRRGQEARLRCSPMKGHSHVYWYRQLPEEGLKFMVYLQKENIIDESGMPKERFSAEFPKEGPSILRIQQVVRGDSAAYFCASSSQGGTEAFFGQGTRLTVV.

As regards this clone: One junction end disagrees with the germline gene, perhaps due to a read error. CDR3 nucleotide sequence: TGTTCCAGCAGCTTATGGTTACAGAAGGCTGGCGGGGAGCTGTTTTTT. Translated, it gives CSSSLWLQKAGGELFF. V usage is TRBV7-9 and J usage is TRBJ2-2, with D unclear. The germline gives CDR1 SEHNR, CDR2 FQNEAQ (reference sequence). This CDR3 has 16 amino acids.

This sequence joins TRBV4-1 and TRBJ1-1; D ambiguous. Germline-derived CDR1 and CDR2 are MGHRA and YSYEKL. Trimming removed 10 bases from V and 1 base from J, with 4 bases in between. The CDR3 has 10 amino acids. Here the CDR3 DNA reads TGCGCCACCCAGAACACTGAAGCTTTCTTT. Encoded protein: CATQNTEAFF.

This clone was seen once. V is TRBV2 and J is TRBJ2-7; 9 bases match TRBD2. Trimming at V came to 3 bases and at J to 3 bases, leaving 6 bases not matched to a gene. The CDR3 sequence is 15 residues long. Germline V gene data show CDR1 as SNHLY and CDR2 as FYNNEI. The CDR3 is CASSEGLAGNYEQYF. DNA for the CDR3: TGTGCCAGCAGTGAGGGTCTAGCGGGGAACTACGAGCAGTACTTC.

CDR3 DNA: TGCAGTGCTAGACAGTTCTACGAGCAGTACTTC. It translates to CSARQFYEQYF. The V gene is TRBV20-1, the J gene TRBJ2-7; D gene uncertain. This CDR3 is 11 amino acids long. From germline, CDR1 is DFQATT and CDR2 SNEGSKA (reference sequence). V shed 2 bases and J shed 3 bases, with 5 bases lying between them.

V and J are TRBV15 and TRBJ1-2; 10 nucleotides align to TRBD1. J was trimmed by 10 bases and V by 3 bases; bases with no gene match: 11. This CDR3 comprises 15 residues. Per the germline V gene, CDR1 is LNHNV and CDR2 is YYDKDF (reference sequence). The CDR3 coding sequence is TGTGCCACCAGCAGGGGTATTGCGGGACAGGGGCTCTACACCTTC. As protein: CATSRGIAGQGLYTF.

The table lists this clone with a count of one. The chain is built from TRBV9 and TRBJ1-2; tentative D call: TRBD1 (6 bases). From germline, CDR1 is SGDLS and CDR2 YYNGEE. CDR3 length: 13 amino acids. V shed 3 bases and J shed 4 bases, with 10 bases lying between them. CDR3: CASSAGQRYGYTF. The CDR3 DNA sequence: TGTGCCAGCAGCGCAGGACAGCGCTATGGCTACACCTTC.

The rearrangement links TRBV27 to TRBJ2-7, with D unclear. Per the germline V gene, CDR1 is MNHEY and CDR2 is SMNVEV (reference sequence). CDR3 size: 12 residues. V shed 4 bases and J shed 2 bases, with 6 bases lying between them. CDR3 in amino acids: CASSSPPYEQYF. CDR3 nucleotide sequence: TGTGCCAGCAGTTCTCCCCCCTACGAGCAGTACTTC.

This rearrangement joins TRBV15 to TRBJ2-1, with D possibly matching TRBD2 (6 bases). The ends were cut back, 6 bases at V and 8 bases at J, with 11 bases in the middle. From germline, CDR1 is LNHNV and CDR2 YYDKDF (reference sequence). The CDR3 has 12 amino acids. The chain's CDR3 is CATRLASHEQFF. The DNA for the CDR3 is TGTGCCACCAGGCTAGCGTCCCATGAGCAGTTCTTC.

This chain connects TRBV7-6 to TRBJ1-4; 9 nucleotides match TRBD1. The CDR3 spans 14 residues. The trim removed 4 bases at V and 7 bases at J, leaving 4 bases unmatched. CDR1 and CDR2 (germline): SGHVS, FNYEAQ. The CDR3 loop reads CASSSGQGPEKLFF. The CDR3 nucleotides are TGTGCCAGCAGCTCGGGACAGGGCCCTGAAAAACTGTTTTTT.

The chain couples TRBV11-2 to TRBJ2-2; 7 bases line up with TRBD2. The V segment lost 2 bases and the J segment 2 bases; nucleotides outside the gene matches: 5. The CDR3 is 16 residues long. Germline V gene sequence: CDR1 SGHAT, CDR2 FQNNGV. DNA for the CDR3: TGTGCCAGCAGCTTATCGCTAGCGGTTAACACCGGGGAGCTGTTTTTT. It codes for CASSLSLAVNTGELFF.

V and J are TRBV15 and TRBJ1-3; D is unresolved. The CDR3 totals 14 residues. CDR1 and CDR2 (germline): LNHNV, YYDKDF (reference sequence). Trimming shortened V by 1 base and J by 0 bases, and 4 bases separated the two germline ends. The CDR3 sequence: CATSRVLSGNTIYF. CDR3 nucleotides: TGTGCCACCAGCAGAGTTCTCTCTGGAAACACCATATATTTT.

This sequence joins TRBV28 and TRBJ1-5; 8 nucleotides line up with TRBD1. The CDR3 has 15 residues. V trimming: 8 bases; J trimming: 3 bases; junction bases outside the gene matches: 9. CDR1 and CDR2 (germline): MDHEN, SYDVKM. As DNA, the CDR3 is TGTGCCAGCGCGGGACAGGACTCAATCAATCAGCCCCAGCATTTT. It yields the protein CASAGQDSINQPQHF. Combining the CDR3 with reference TRBV28 and TRBJ1-5 gives the whole variable domain DVKVTQSSRYLVKRTGEKVFLECVQDMDHENMFWYRQDPGLGLRLIYFSYDVKMKEKGDIPEGYSVSREKKERFSLILESASTNQTSMYLCASAGQDSINQPQHFGDGTRLSIL.

Only a few counts were recorded for this clone. The CDR3 sequence: CASSIPQGYFYEQYF. CDR3 sequence (DNA): TGTGCCAGCAGCATCCCCCAGGGTTACTTCTACGAGCAGTACTTC. This chain links TRBV28 with TRBJ2-7; maybe TRBD1 (5 bases). The germline V gene has CDR1 MDHEN and CDR2 SYDVKM. The CDR3 is 15 amino acids. V was pared by 6 bases and J by 3 bases, with 18 bases between.

This clone was detected once. This sequence joins TRBV11-2 and TRBJ2-7, with D unclear. Trimming left V 4 bases short and J 2 bases short, with 9 bases between. The germline gives CDR1 SGHAT, CDR2 FQNNGV. This CDR3 spans 13 amino acids. The CDR3 bases are TGTGCCAGCAGCTCGAGTCACCCCTACGAGCAGTACTTC. Amino acids: CASSSSHPYEQYF.

This clone was counted a single time. V and J are TRBV28 and TRBJ2-5; a possible D gene is TRBD1 (6 bases). Germline V CDR1 and CDR2: MDHEN, SYDVKM. CDR3 length equals 14 residues. The V and J ends lost 5 bases and 5 bases respectively, with 15 bases between them. The CDR3 region has the DNA TGTGCCAGCAGTCACACAGGGTCTCAGGAGACCCAGTACTTC. Encoded protein: CASSHTGSQETQYF.

This clone has just one count. This chain links TRBV28 with TRBJ2-7; TRBD2 matches 8 bases. The CDR3 totals 13 residues. CDR1 is MDHEN, CDR2 SYDVKM, per germline. Unmatched junction bases numbered 5, after V lost 5 bases and J lost 5 bases. This chain's CDR3 is CASSSGSRDEQYF. DNA for the CDR3: TGTGCCAGCAGTAGCGGGAGTAGGGACGAGCAGTACTTC.

The rearrangement uses TRBV7-2 and TRBJ2-7, with a possible D match to TRBD1 (5 bases). CDR1 is SGHTA and CDR2 is FQGNSA in the germline V gene. Trimming stripped 0 bases from V and 2 bases from J, with 11 bases between. This CDR3 spans 15 amino acids. The CDR3 sequence: CASSLAGRAPYEQYF. The DNA for the CDR3 is TGTGCCAGCAGCTTAGCAGGCAGGGCCCCCTACGAGCAGTACTTC.

To note about this clone: The sample carries other DNA sequences with the same CDR3. The gene calls are TRBV28 and TRBJ2-7; tentative D call: TRBD2 (6 bases). V dropped 3 bases and J dropped 0 bases, with 9 bases sitting between them. CDR3 length: 14 residues. Germline-derived CDR1 and CDR2 are MDHEN and SYDVKM. The CDR3 sequence is CASSFGGSSYEQYF. The CDR3 DNA reads as TGTGCCAGCAGTTTTGGGGGGAGCTCCTACGAGCAGTACTTC.

This sequence joins TRBV5-1 and TRBJ2-5, with a weak D call TRBD2 (5 bases). V was cut by 3 bases and J by 2 bases, with 20 bases left in between. The CDR3 is made up of 17 amino acids. CDR1 and CDR2 (germline): SGHRS, YFSETQ. The CDR3 nucleotides are TGCGCCAGCAGCTCCACTCACGGGATTGGTGGGCAAGAGACCCAGTACTTC. This gives the protein CASSSTHGIGGQETQYF.